These 30 T cell receptor beta chains were all obtained from the same sample, sequenced in a study of cytomegalovirus exposure and HLA in healthy donors. Primers: 60 Vbeta forward and 13 Jbeta reverse. Sequencing was performed with immunoSEQ multiplex PCR; in TCRdb, only in-frame clones are kept and a portion is missing. This table has around 130,000 clones, under 90% appearing once. The sequenced sample consisted of PBMCs. The receptor set was obtained from a man between 18 and 29 years old in good health and CMV-seronegative.

The rearrangement uses TRBV5-1 and TRBJ1-1; D gene uncertain. Looked up from germline, CDR1 is SGHRS and CDR2 is YFSETQ. The CDR3 is made up of 11 amino acids. Trimming removed 4 bases from V and 8 bases from J, with 9 bases in between. CDR3 nucleotide sequence: TGCGCCAGCAGCGGTACAGAGGAAGCTTTCTTT. Translated: CASSGTEEAFF.

The CDR3 DNA is TGTGCCAGCAGTTTTCGGAGGGAAGTTCAGCCCCAGCATTTT. It encodes CASSFRREVQPQHF. This chain joins TRBV28 and TRBJ1-5, with D unclear. The CDR3 is 14 amino acids. Germline V gives CDR1 MDHEN, CDR2 SYDVKM. The V gene lost 3 bases and the J gene lost 6 bases, with 12 bases spanning the gap.

The rearrangement links TRBV28 to TRBJ1-2, with a possible D match to TRBD1 (6 bases). The length of the CDR3 is 16 residues. From germline, CDR1 is MDHEN and CDR2 SYDVKM. The germline V and J ends were trimmed by 3 bases and 2 bases, with 16 bases remaining between them. The CDR3 loop is CASSLGRAGANYGYTF. The CDR3 DNA reads as TGTGCCAGCAGTTTGGGCAGGGCGGGGGCGAACTATGGCTACACCTTC.

The chain joins TRBV4-3 to TRBJ1-1; 11 bases align to TRBD1. Unmatched junction bases numbered 9, after V lost 4 bases and J lost 5 bases. Looked up from germline, CDR1 is LGHNA and CDR2 is YSLEER. This CDR3 comprises 16 residues. The CDR3 sequence: CASSLRPGTGGTEAFF. Here the CDR3 DNA reads TGCGCCAGCAGCCTAAGACCCGGGACAGGGGGAACTGAAGCTTTCTTT.

The chain combines TRBV2 with TRBJ2-1; D is uncertain. This CDR3 spans 13 amino acids. Trimming removed 4 bases at V and 8 bases at J, with 12 bases between. Germline values: CDR1 SNHLY, CDR2 FYNNEI. CDR3 sequence: CASSVYGADEQFF. The CDR3 DNA is TGTGCCAGCAGTGTGTATGGCGCGGATGAGCAGTTCTTC.

V and J are TRBV19 and TRBJ2-7; the match to TRBD2 covers 13 bases. This CDR3 is 18 amino acids long. Germline trimming cut 3 bases from V and 4 bases from J; bases unmatched to any gene: 12. From germline, CDR1 is LNHDA and CDR2 SQIVND (reference sequence). The CDR3 loop is CASSMEPGLAGTLYEQYF. The DNA of the CDR3 is TGTGCCAGTAGTATGGAACCGGGACTAGCGGGGACCCTGTACGAGCAGTACTTC.

The genes are TRBV27 and TRBJ2-1, with TRBD2 identical over 8 bases. Germline loops: CDR1 MNHEY, CDR2 SMNVEV (reference sequence). The CDR3 is 18 residues long. Trimming removed 6 bases from V and 8 bases from J; junction bases left unmatched: 21. The CDR3 nucleotides are TGTGCCAGCAGGCCAATCCCCGGGACTAGGGGTGTGCGCTATGAGCAGTTCTTC. Translated: CASRPIPGTRGVRYEQFF.

The chain couples TRBV7-2 to TRBJ2-7, with a possible D match to TRBD1 (6 bases). CDR1 and CDR2 from the germline V gene are SGHTA and FQGNSA. Trimming removed 5 bases from V and 3 bases from J, with 11 bases in between. This CDR3 spans 13 amino acids. In nucleotides, the CDR3 is TGTGCCAGCAGCCGGGGACAAAACTACGAGCAGTACTTC. It encodes CASSRGQNYEQYF.

The chain is built from TRBV19 and TRBJ1-5; D is unresolved. CDR3 length: 15 residues. Germline assignment: CDR1 LNHDA and CDR2 SQIVND (reference sequence). Trimming stripped 3 bases from V and 2 bases from J, with 11 bases between. Written as DNA, the CDR3 is TGTGCCAGTAGTATCGTCGGGAGTGGCAATCAGCCCCAGCATTTT. Translated: CASSIVGSGNQPQHF.

The chain is built from TRBV27 and TRBJ1-2, with 7 bases fitting TRBD1. J lost 7 bases, V lost 8 bases, and 10 bases had no gene match. The germline V gene encodes CDR1 MNHEY and CDR2 SMNVEV (reference sequence). The CDR3 totals 13 residues. The CDR3 loop is CASAARQGFGYTF. The CDR3 coding sequence is TGTGCCAGCGCCGCCCGACAGGGTTTTGGCTACACCTTC.

This sequence joins TRBV11-3 and TRBJ2-1, with D perhaps TRBD2 (6 bases). Per germline, CDR1 SGHNT and CDR2 YENEEA. The V end lost 2 bases, the J end lost 6 bases, and 8 bases lay between the germline ends. CDR3 size: 13 residues. This CDR3 reads CASSLTSSNEQFF. CDR3 DNA sequence: TGTGCCAGCAGCTTAACTAGCAGCAATGAGCAGTTCTTC.

The chain couples TRBV25-1 to TRBJ2-2, with D possibly being TRBD1 (6 bases). Germline assignment: CDR1 MGHDK and CDR2 SYGVNS. Deletions cut 4 bases from V and 7 bases from J, with 10 bases between. There are 13 residues in the CDR3. The CDR3 region has the DNA TGTGCCAGCAGTGTAAAGACAGGCGGGGAGCTGTTTTTT. It codes for CASSVKTGGELFF.

V is TRBV9 and J is TRBJ1-1, with D unclear. Trimming stripped 1 base from V and 5 bases from J, with 15 bases between. The germline V gene encodes CDR1 SGDLS and CDR2 YYNGEE. The CDR3 consists of 15 residues. The CDR3 nucleotides read TGTGCCAGCAGCGTATCATCTACAGTAAAAACTGAAGCTTTCTTT. It encodes CASSVSSTVKTEAFF.

The genes are TRBV28 and TRBJ2-1; TRBD1 matches 8 bases. The V gene's germline CDR1 is MDHEN and CDR2 SYDVKM. This CDR3 has 15 amino acids. V gave up 6 bases and J gave up 8 bases; unmatched junction bases: 12. The CDR3 loop is CASSPTGDRFDEQFF. DNA for the CDR3: TGTGCCAGCAGCCCTACAGGGGACAGGTTCGATGAGCAGTTCTTC.

The V and J genes are TRBV10-2 and TRBJ2-1; D ambiguous. V was pared by 4 bases and J by 9 bases, with 10 bases between. The V gene's germline CDR1 is WSHSY and CDR2 SAAADI. The CDR3 loop spans 12 amino acids. The CDR3: CASSARPGEQFF. CDR3 nucleotides: TGCGCCAGCAGTGCGCGGCCTGGTGAGCAGTTCTTC.

The J gene is TRBJ2-7, the V gene TRBV28; TRBD2 matches at 9 bases. Germline CDR1 reads MDHEN; CDR2 reads SYDVKM. The trim removed 5 bases at V and 1 base at J, leaving 0 bases unmatched. CDR3 length: 13 amino acids. CDR3 sequence: CASSTSGSYEQYF. Written as DNA, the CDR3 is TGTGCCAGCAGTACTAGCGGGTCCTACGAGCAGTACTTC. Together with reference TRBV28 and TRBJ2-7, the CDR3 gives the full variable domain: DVKVTQSSRYLVKRTGEKVFLECVQDMDHENMFWYRQDPGLGLRLIYFSYDVKMKEKGDIPEGYSVSREKKERFSLILESASTNQTSMYLCASSTSGSYEQYFGPGTRLTVT.

The chain joins TRBV7-9 to TRBJ1-1; no firm D call. CDR3 length: 15 amino acids. V lost 2 bases to trimming and J lost 11 bases, with 21 bases between them. From germline, CDR1 is SEHNR and CDR2 FQNEAQ (reference sequence). The CDR3 nucleotides read TGTGCCAGCAGCTTACTGGTGGCGGGAGTTGGCGAGGCTTTCTTT. It yields the protein CASSLLVAGVGEAFF.

Written as DNA, the CDR3 is TGTGCCAGCAGCTTCCGTTGGAACACTGAAGCTTTCTTT. As protein: CASSFRWNTEAFF. V and J are TRBV11-2 and TRBJ1-1; D gene ambiguous. V was clipped by 3 bases and J by 1 base, with 6 bases between them. This CDR3 comprises 13 residues. Germline V gene sequence: CDR1 SGHAT, CDR2 FQNNGV.

V usage is TRBV9 and J usage is TRBJ2-3; TRBD2 matches 7 bases. CDR1 and CDR2 from the germline V gene are SGDLS and YYNGEE. CDR3 length: 14 amino acids. J lost 1 base, V lost 3 bases, and 2 bases had no gene match. The CDR3 coding sequence is TGTGCCAGCAGCGGCGGGGGACGCACAGATACGCAGTATTTT. Its translation is CASSGGGRTDTQYF. Full variable domain (missing parts from reference TRBV9 and TRBJ2-3): DSGVTQTPKHLITATGQRVTLRCSPRSGDLSVYWYQQSLDQGLQFLIQYYNGEERAKGNILERFSAQQFPDLHSELNLSSLELGDSALYFCASSGGGRTDTQYFGPGTRLTVL.

This chain uses TRBV10-3 with TRBJ1-1; D remains ambiguous. Germline CDR1 ENHRY, CDR2 SYGVKD. This CDR3 contains 15 residues. V lost 8 bases and J lost 5, with 21 bases in between. CDR3 amino acids: CAIRLSDGGQTEAFF. In DNA form, the CDR3 reads TGTGCCATCCGCCTTAGCGACGGCGGTCAGACTGAAGCTTTCTTT.

The chain combines TRBV5-4 with TRBJ2-2; D unresolved. CDR1 is SGHNT and CDR2 is YYREEE in the germline V gene (reference sequence). The CDR3 has 16 residues. V lost 2 bases, J lost 0 bases, and 11 bases lay in between. CDR3 nucleotide sequence: TGTGCCAGCAGCTTAGACGGGTTTACGAACACCGGGGAGCTGTTTTTT. It is translated as CASSLDGFTNTGELFF.

The CDR3 nucleotides read TGTGCCAGCAGCCTTAGACTTGCTGGAAACACCATATATTTT. It encodes CASSLRLAGNTIYF. The chain links TRBV6-5 to TRBJ1-3, with D uncertain. Per germline, CDR1 MNHEY and CDR2 SVGAGI. The CDR3 runs 14 residues. The V and J ends lost 6 bases and 2 bases respectively, with 11 bases between them.

The gene calls are TRBV5-4 and TRBJ1-1; a possible D gene is TRBD1 (6 bases). Looked up from germline, CDR1 is SGHNT and CDR2 is YYREEE (reference sequence). The CDR3 sequence is 15 residues long. The V and J ends lost 3 bases and 0 bases respectively, with 12 bases between them. The CDR3 sequence is CASSYIQGMNTEAFF. The DNA for the CDR3 is TGTGCCAGCAGCTATATACAGGGCATGAACACTGAAGCTTTCTTT.

This CDR3 is CASSLTGRGDSYEQYF. The DNA of the CDR3 is TGTGCCAGCAGCTTGACCGGGCGGGGGGACTCCTACGAGCAGTACTTC. The chain links TRBV5-4 to TRBJ2-7; 8 bases fit TRBD2. The CDR3 totals 16 residues. Losses at the gene ends were 1 base for V and 0 bases for J; bases not matched to a gene: 6. Germline V gene data show CDR1 as SGHNT and CDR2 as YYREEE (reference sequence).

The V call is TRBV30, the J call TRBJ2-1; the D gene is possibly TRBD2 (5 bases). Germline CDR1 GTSNPN, CDR2 SVGIG (reference sequence). The V gene lost 3 bases and the J gene lost 0 bases, with 6 bases spanning the gap. The CDR3 has 13 residues. The CDR3, as DNA: TGTGCCTGGAGCGGGGACTCCTACAATGAGCAGTTCTTC. It yields the protein CAWSGDSYNEQFF.

The chain couples TRBV5-1 to TRBJ1-6; 11 bases agree with TRBD1. V shed 4 bases and J 7 bases; nucleotides not matched to a gene: 7. This CDR3 is 16 amino acids long. Germline CDR1 and CDR2: SGHRS and YFSETQ. Written as DNA, the CDR3 is TGCGCCAGCAGCCCGGCGGGGGACAGGGGGAATTCACCCCTCCACTTT. Its protein is CASSPAGDRGNSPLHF. Drawing the rest from reference TRBV5-1 and TRBJ1-6, the complete variable domain is KAGVTQTPRYLIKTRGQQVTLSCSPISGHRSVSWYQQTPGQGLQFLFEYFSETQRNKGNFPGRFSGRQFSNSRSEMNVSTLELGDSALYLCASSPAGDRGNSPLHFGNGTRLTVT.

This chain uses TRBV7-9 with TRBJ2-7; D perhaps matches TRBD2 (6 bases). With 6 bases removed from V and 5 bases from J, the gap between germline ends came to 8 bases. The CDR3 extends over 11 amino acids. Germline CDR1 is SEHNR and CDR2 is FQNEAQ (reference sequence). CDR3 in amino acids: CASREGHEQYF. The CDR3 region has the DNA TGTGCCAGCAGGGAGGGCCACGAGCAGTACTTC. The whole variable domain, filled in from reference TRBV7-9 and TRBJ2-7, reads DTGVSQNPRHKITKRGQNVTFRCDPISEHNRLYWYRQTLGQGPEFLTYFQNEAQLEKSRLLSDRFSAERPKGSFSTLEIQRTEQGDSAMYLCASREGHEQYFGPGTRLTVT.

This clone appeared a few times. CDR3 in amino acids: CASSLQGNYGYTF. Here the CDR3 DNA reads TGTGCCAGCAGCTTACAGGGTAACTATGGCTACACCTTC. The V and J genes are TRBV7-9 and TRBJ1-2, with D tentatively TRBD1 (5 bases). Deletions cut 2 bases from V and 1 base from J, with 5 bases between. There are 13 residues in the CDR3. The germline gives CDR1 SEHNR, CDR2 FQNEAQ (reference sequence).

The genes are TRBV7-8 and TRBJ2-1; 9 nucleotides line up with TRBD1. From germline, CDR1 is SGHVS and CDR2 FQNEAQ. V lost 4 bases and J lost 9; bases outside the gene matches: 7. The length of the CDR3 is 14 residues. This CDR3 reads CASSYGQGSTEQFF. CDR3 nucleotides: TGTGCCAGCAGCTACGGACAGGGGAGCACTGAGCAGTTCTTC.

This clone was picked up one time. The V gene is TRBV21-1, the J gene TRBJ1-1; the D call of TRBD1 is as the table states it, not checked on the DNA. TRBV21-1 is assigned pseudogene status. This CDR3 has 19 residues. CDR3 residues: CASQAWWGRSKGMNTEAFF. CDR3 nucleotides: TGTGCCAGCCAGGCGTGGTGGGGCAGGTCGAAGGGCATGAACACTGAAGCTTTCTTT.